These 15 T cell receptor beta chains share one sample of origin, sequenced in a study of cytomegalovirus exposure and HLA in healthy donors. In the PCR, 60 Vbeta and 13 Jbeta primers were used. Assay: immunoSEQ multiplex PCR; the TCRdb copy retains only in-frame clones and omits some. The table has 150,000 to 200,000 clones, approximately 83% seen once. Sequenced material: PBMCs. These receptors all come from a man between 18 and 29 years old in good health and CMV-seropositive.

The chain is built from TRBV5-1 and TRBJ2-5; 11 bases line up with TRBD2. Trimming removed 3 bases from V and 6 bases from J; junction bases left unmatched: 13. The CDR3 extends over 17 amino acids. CDR1 and CDR2 (germline): SGHRS, YFSETQ. The CDR3 loop reads CASSSPSGGTHTKTQYF. The CDR3 DNA reads TGCGCCAGCAGCTCGCCTAGCGGGGGGACTCATACAAAGACCCAGTACTTC.

Concerning this clone itself: A read error may account for a junction end that differs from germline. The rearrangement uses TRBV27 and TRBJ1-2; D gene unclear. From germline, CDR1 is MNHEY and CDR2 SMNVEV (reference sequence). There are 13 residues in the CDR3. The CDR3 nucleotides read TGTGCCAGCAGTTTAACCCCTAAGTATGGCTACACCTTC. Its protein is CASSLTPKYGYTF.

V gene TRBV7-8 combines with J gene TRBJ1-5; D might be TRBD1 (6 bases). The CDR3 length is 15 residues. V was trimmed by 3 bases and J by 7 bases, leaving 16 bases between them. Germline V gives CDR1 SGHVS, CDR2 FQNEAQ. In nucleotides, the CDR3 is TGTGCCAGCAGCTTCTATAGGGGGGGCAGGCAGCCCCAGCATTTT. Amino acid sequence: CASSFYRGGRQPQHF.

CDR3 residues: CASSQGLAVYTGELFF. The CDR3 DNA reads as TGCGCCAGCAGCCAAGGTCTAGCGGTATACACCGGGGAGCTGTTTTTT. This chain uses TRBV4-1 with TRBJ2-2; 7 bases are shared with TRBD2. Losses at the gene ends were 1 base for V and 3 bases for J; bases not matched to a gene: 5. The CDR3 sequence is 16 residues long. Germline assignment: CDR1 MGHRA and CDR2 YSYEKL.

The chain joins TRBV4-3 to TRBJ1-2; D remains unclear. From germline, CDR1 is LGHNA and CDR2 YSLEER. Between the trimmed V and J ends, which lost 1 base and 4 bases, there was a span of 13 bases. The CDR3 sequence is 15 residues long. In nucleotides, the CDR3 is TGCGCCAGCAGCCAAGGGCCAGATGTCCTCTATGGCTACACCTTC. Translating it yields CASSQGPDVLYGYTF.

The V gene is TRBV5-1, the J gene TRBJ2-1; no firm D call. Deletions cut 0 bases from V and 8 bases from J, with 12 bases between. The germline gives CDR1 SGHRS, CDR2 YFSETQ. There are 14 residues in the CDR3. CDR3 region: CASSLDAFGYEQFF. DNA of the CDR3: TGCGCCAGCAGCTTGGACGCTTTCGGTTATGAGCAGTTCTTC.

J is TRBJ1-4 and V is TRBV6-5, with D uncertain. Per germline, CDR1 MNHEY and CDR2 SVGAGI. The CDR3 is made up of 11 amino acids. V was cut by 7 bases and J by 11 bases, with 11 bases left in between. The CDR3 sequence: CASTSLRKLFF. CDR3 in DNA: TGTGCCAGCACCTCCCTGAGGAAACTGTTTTTT.

This chain connects TRBV10-3 to TRBJ2-7, with D perhaps matching TRBD2 (6 bases). V was pared by 10 bases and J by 5 bases, with 24 bases between. This CDR3 has 15 residues. The germline V gene has CDR1 ENHRY and CDR2 SYGVKD. The CDR3 region has the DNA TGTGCCACCCTTGCACAGGCGGGGCAGACCCACGAGCAGTACTTC. Its translation is CATLAQAGQTHEQYF.

The rearrangement uses TRBV7-7 and TRBJ2-2; tentatively, D is TRBD1 (5 bases). This CDR3 is 12 amino acids long. CDR1 and CDR2 from the germline V gene are SSHAT and FNYEAQ (reference sequence). CDR3 protein: CGGVRDSGELFF. The CDR3 coding sequence is TGTGGGGGTGTCAGGGATTCCGGGGAGCTGTTTTTT.

V and J are TRBV15 and TRBJ1-4, with D tentatively TRBD1 (5 bases). Germline V gene sequence: CDR1 LNHNV, CDR2 YYDKDF (reference sequence). V was shortened by 0 bases and J by 6 bases, with 11 bases between the two germline ends. This CDR3 contains 15 residues. DNA of the CDR3: TGTGCCACCAGCAGAGATCGGGGGTGGGATGAAAAACTGTTTTTT. Translated, it gives CATSRDRGWDEKLFF.

CDR3 in DNA: TGTGCCAGTAGTAGGGCTACAGGGGGTTCCACAGATACGCAGTATTTT. It is translated as CASSRATGGSTDTQYF. This chain uses TRBV19 with TRBJ2-3; 8 bases are a match to TRBD1. J gave up 2 bases and V 4 bases, and 8 bases lay outside the gene matches. Germline assignment: CDR1 LNHDA and CDR2 SQIVND (reference sequence). CDR3 length: 16 amino acids.

The genes are TRBV7-9 and TRBJ1-2, with D possibly TRBD1 on 5 matching bases. The CDR3 sequence is 13 residues long. The V end lost 1 base, the J end lost 3 bases, and 6 bases lay between the germline ends. Germline V gene sequence: CDR1 SEHNR, CDR2 FQNEAQ (reference sequence). CDR3 protein: CASSLVGDYGYTF. The CDR3 nucleotides read TGTGCCAGCAGCTTAGTAGGGGACTATGGCTACACCTTC.

In this sample, this clone turned up a few times. This chain links TRBV7-2 with TRBJ1-1; a possible D gene is TRBD1 (6 bases). Germline assignment: CDR1 SGHTA and CDR2 FQGNSA. CDR3 length: 13 residues. The V end was cut by 5 bases, the J end by 8 bases, with 15 bases between. CDR3 coding DNA: TGTGCCAGCAGCGATATTTGGGGACAAGAAGCTTTCTTT. It translates to CASSDIWGQEAFF.

CDR3 nucleotides: TGTGCCATCACCGGGGAGGGGGGTCGGAACACTGAAGCTTTCTTT. It specifies CAITGEGGRNTEAFF. The genes are TRBV10-3 and TRBJ1-1, with D maybe TRBD1 (6 bases). The CDR3 is 15 amino acids. The germline gives CDR1 ENHRY, CDR2 SYGVKD. V gave up 7 bases and J gave up 1 base, with 16 bases separating them.

The V call is TRBV7-8, the J call TRBJ1-5, with D tentatively TRBD1 (6 bases). The V and J ends lost 1 base and 0 bases respectively, with 13 bases between them. The CDR3 loop spans 17 amino acids. Germline V gene data show CDR1 as SGHVS and CDR2 as FQNEAQ. The DNA of the CDR3 is TGTGCCAGCAGCTTAGGGGCGGGGGGGGCTAGCAATCAGCCCCAGCATTTT. Its protein product is CASSLGAGGASNQPQHF.